This TCR beta chain was obtained from a study of blood T cell repertoires in COVID-19. Study information: Donors in the United States, Italy and Spain gave samples during acute or convalescent COVID-19. The analysed material was cDNA or gDNA that came from T cells, B-cell-depleted T cells, or PBMCs.

Seattle researchers signed up patients amid active infection and tracked them longitudinally. In the source study's methods: Estimation of nucleated cell counts relied on the amplification of reference gene primers. Repertoires were generated with immunoSEQ multiplex PCR, while TCRdb's copy carries only in-frame clones and drops some. V and J calls and clone size are as listed in that table; D and trimming were resolved from the DNA. Among some 200,000 clones listed, 80% to 85% were seen once. The sequenced sample consisted of peripheral blood. This sequence was found in a woman between 65 and 79 years old with COVID-19, enrolled during active disease.

The CDR3 DNA reads as TGTGCCACCACAGGACTAGCGTACACCGGGGAGCTGTTTTTT. Amino acid sequence: CATTGLAYTGELFF. This chain joins TRBV28 and TRBJ2-2; 9 bases agree with TRBD2. Germline V gene lookup returns CDR1 MDHEN and CDR2 SYDVKM. This CDR3 is built from 14 residues. V lost 10 bases and J lost 3; bases outside the gene matches: 6.